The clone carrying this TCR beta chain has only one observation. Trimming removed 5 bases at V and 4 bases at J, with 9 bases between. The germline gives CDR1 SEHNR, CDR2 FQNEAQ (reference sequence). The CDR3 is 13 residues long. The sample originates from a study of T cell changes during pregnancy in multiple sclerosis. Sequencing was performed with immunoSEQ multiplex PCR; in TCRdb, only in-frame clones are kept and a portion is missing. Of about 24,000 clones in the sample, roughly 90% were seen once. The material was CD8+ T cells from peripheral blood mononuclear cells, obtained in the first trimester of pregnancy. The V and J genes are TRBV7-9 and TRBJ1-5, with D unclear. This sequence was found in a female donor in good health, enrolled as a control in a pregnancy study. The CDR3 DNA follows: TGTGCCAGCAGCCCCGGAGGGAATCAGCCCCAGCATTTT. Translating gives CASSPGGNQPQHF.